This paragraph covers one TCR beta chain sequence. These data originate in a study of CD8 T cells in Susac syndrome. High-throughput TCR beta sequencing covered peripheral CD8+ and CD4+ T cells. RNA was extracted with the RNeasy kit, and a quantity of about 0.5 to 1 ug was reverse transcribed using random hexamers. immunoSEQ multiplex PCR amplified TCR beta CDR3 across 54 Vbeta, 13 Jbeta. TCRdb ran MiXCR on the immunoSEQ multiplex PCR reads and lists one entry per CDR3 protein. The sample shows 150,000 to 180,000 distinct CDR3 sequences, approximately 96% of them seen only once. V lost 3 bases and J lost 7; bases outside the gene matches: 0. The CDR3 covers 12 residues. Germline CDR1 reads LNHDA; CDR2 reads SQIVND (reference sequence).

The receptor's source is a human donor with multiple sclerosis. The chain is built from TRBV19 and TRBJ2-1; TRBD2 agrees at 7 bases. The sample taken for sequencing was CD8+ T cells from PBMCs. CDR3 DNA sequence: TGTGCCAGTAGTATGGGGGGGAATGAGCAGTTCTTC. Translated: CASSMGGNEQFF.